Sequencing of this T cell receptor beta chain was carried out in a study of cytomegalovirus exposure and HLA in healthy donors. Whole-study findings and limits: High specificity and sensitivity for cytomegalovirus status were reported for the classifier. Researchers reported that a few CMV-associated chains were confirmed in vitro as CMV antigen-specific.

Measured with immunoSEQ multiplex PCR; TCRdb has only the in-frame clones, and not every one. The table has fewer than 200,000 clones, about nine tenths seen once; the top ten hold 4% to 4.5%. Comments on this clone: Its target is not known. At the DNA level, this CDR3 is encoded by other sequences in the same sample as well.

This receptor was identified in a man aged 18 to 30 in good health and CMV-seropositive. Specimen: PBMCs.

This CDR3 is CASSQDWTSGYEQYF. CDR3 nucleotide sequence: TGCGCCAGCAGCCAAGATTGGACTAGCGGATACGAGCAGTACTTC. The rearrangement joins TRBV4-1 to TRBJ2-7; 10 bases map to TRBD2. The J segment lost 4 bases and the V segment lost 0 bases, leaving 3 bases of the junction unmatched. This CDR3 has 15 amino acids. The germline gives CDR1 MGHRA, CDR2 YSYEKL.